This T cell receptor beta chain was identified during a study of radiotherapy plus CTLA-4 blockade in lung cancer. Notes on the study in general: TCR clones from tumors expanded in blood after radiotherapy plus ipilimumab. The best predictor of response was reported to be early blood T cell clone dynamics, with interferon-beta.

With regard to this clone: Its antigen is unknown.

Chemo-refractory metastatic non-small-cell lung cancer patients received focal radiation with ipilimumab CTLA-4 blockade. Measured with immunoSEQ multiplex PCR; TCRdb has only the in-frame clones, and not every one. The sample yields roughly 48,000 clones, approximately 79% seen once. The TCR originated in a human donor with non-small cell lung cancer who had stable disease on radiotherapy plus ipilimumab. The specimen was peripheral blood, collected from a patient treated with radiotherapy plus ipilimumab.

The CDR3 region has the DNA TGTGCCAGCAGCTTGGTAGGACAGTCCTATGGCTACACCTTC. Amino acids: CASSLVGQSYGYTF. V gene TRBV5-4 combines with J gene TRBJ1-2, with a tentative D call TRBD1 (6 bases). With 0 bases removed from V and 4 bases from J, the gap between germline ends came to 10 bases. In germline, CDR1 is SGHNT, CDR2 YYREEE (reference sequence). The CDR3 runs to 14 residues.